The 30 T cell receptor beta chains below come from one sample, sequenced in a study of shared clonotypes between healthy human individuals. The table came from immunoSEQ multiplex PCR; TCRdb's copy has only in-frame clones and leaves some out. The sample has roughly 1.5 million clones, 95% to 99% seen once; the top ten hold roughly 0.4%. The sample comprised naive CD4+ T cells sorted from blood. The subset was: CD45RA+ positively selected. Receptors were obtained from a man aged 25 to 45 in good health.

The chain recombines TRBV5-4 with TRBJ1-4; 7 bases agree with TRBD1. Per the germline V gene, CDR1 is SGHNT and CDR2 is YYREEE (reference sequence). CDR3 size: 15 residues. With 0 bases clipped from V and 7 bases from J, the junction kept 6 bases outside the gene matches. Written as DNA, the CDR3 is TGTGCCAGCAGCTTGGGTTACAGGGGCACTGAAAAACTGTTTTTT. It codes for CASSLGYRGTEKLFF.

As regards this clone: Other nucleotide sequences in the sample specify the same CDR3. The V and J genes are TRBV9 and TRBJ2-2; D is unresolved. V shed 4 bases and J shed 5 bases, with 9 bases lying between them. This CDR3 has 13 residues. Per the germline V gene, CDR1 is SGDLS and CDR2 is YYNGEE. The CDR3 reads CASSPRVTGELFF. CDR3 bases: TGTGCCAGCAGCCCACGGGTTACCGGGGAGCTGTTTTTT.

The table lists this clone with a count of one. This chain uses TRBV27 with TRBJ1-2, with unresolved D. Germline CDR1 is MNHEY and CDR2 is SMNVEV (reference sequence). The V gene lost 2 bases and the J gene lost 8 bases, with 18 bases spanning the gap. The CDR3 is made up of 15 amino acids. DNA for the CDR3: TGTGCCAGCAGTTTAAGGGCGACCCGGGTTGGGGGCTACACCTTC. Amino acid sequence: CASSLRATRVGGYTF.

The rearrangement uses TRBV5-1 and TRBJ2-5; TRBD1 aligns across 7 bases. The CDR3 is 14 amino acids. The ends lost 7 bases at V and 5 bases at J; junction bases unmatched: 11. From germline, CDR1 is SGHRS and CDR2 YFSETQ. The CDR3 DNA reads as TGCGCCAGCTTCCGGGACAGCCTTCGGGAGACCCAGTACTTC. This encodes CASFRDSLRETQYF.

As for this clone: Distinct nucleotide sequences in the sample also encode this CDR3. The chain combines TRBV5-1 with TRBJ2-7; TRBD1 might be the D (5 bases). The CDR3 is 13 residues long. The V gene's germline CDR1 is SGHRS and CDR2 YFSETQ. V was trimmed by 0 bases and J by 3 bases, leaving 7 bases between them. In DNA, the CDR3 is TGCGCCAGCAGCTTGGAAGGGGACTACGAGCAGTACTTC. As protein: CASSLEGDYEQYF. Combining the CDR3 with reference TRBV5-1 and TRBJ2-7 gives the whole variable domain KAGVTQTPRYLIKTRGQQVTLSCSPISGHRSVSWYQQTPGQGLQFLFEYFSETQRNKGNFPGRFSGRQFSNSRSEMNVSTLELGDSALYLCASSLEGDYEQYFGPGTRLTVT.

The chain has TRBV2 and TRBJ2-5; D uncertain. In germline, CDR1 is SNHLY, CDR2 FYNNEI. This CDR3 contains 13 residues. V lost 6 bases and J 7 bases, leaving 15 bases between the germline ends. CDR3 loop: CASSESTKGTQYF. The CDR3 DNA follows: TGTGCCAGCAGCGAATCGACAAAGGGGACCCAGTACTTC.

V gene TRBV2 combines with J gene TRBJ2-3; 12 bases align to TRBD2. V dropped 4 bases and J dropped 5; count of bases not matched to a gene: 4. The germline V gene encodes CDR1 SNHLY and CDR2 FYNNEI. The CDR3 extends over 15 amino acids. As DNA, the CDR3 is TGTGCCAGCAGTGCAGGACTAGCGGGACGAGATACGCAGTATTTT. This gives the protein CASSAGLAGRDTQYF.

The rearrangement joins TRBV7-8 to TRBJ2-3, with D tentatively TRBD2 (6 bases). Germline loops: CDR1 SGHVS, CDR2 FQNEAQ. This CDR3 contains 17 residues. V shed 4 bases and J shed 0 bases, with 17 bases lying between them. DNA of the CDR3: TGTGCCAGCAGCTATGAGGCGGGGACCCTTAGCACAGATACGCAGTATTTT. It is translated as CASSYEAGTLSTDTQYF.

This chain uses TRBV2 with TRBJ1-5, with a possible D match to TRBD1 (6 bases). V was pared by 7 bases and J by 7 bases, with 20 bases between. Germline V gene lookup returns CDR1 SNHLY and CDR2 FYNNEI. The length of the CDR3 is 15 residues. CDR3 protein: CASNLGQLGQQPQHF. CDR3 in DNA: TGTGCCAGCAACCTCGGACAGCTGGGGCAGCAGCCCCAGCATTTT.

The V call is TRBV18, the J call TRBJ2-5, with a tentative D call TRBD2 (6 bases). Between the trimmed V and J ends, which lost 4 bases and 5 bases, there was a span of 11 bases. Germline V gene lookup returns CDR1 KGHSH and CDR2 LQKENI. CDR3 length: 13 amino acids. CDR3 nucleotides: TGTGCCAGCTCACTCCGGGAGAAGGAGACCCAGTACTTC. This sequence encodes CASSLREKETQYF. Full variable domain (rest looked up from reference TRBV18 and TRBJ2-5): NAGVMQNPRHLVRRRGQEARLRCSPMKGHSHVYWYRQLPEEGLKFMVYLQKENIIDESGMPKERFSAEFPKEGPSILRIQQVVRGDSAAYFCASSLREKETQYFGPGTRLLVL.

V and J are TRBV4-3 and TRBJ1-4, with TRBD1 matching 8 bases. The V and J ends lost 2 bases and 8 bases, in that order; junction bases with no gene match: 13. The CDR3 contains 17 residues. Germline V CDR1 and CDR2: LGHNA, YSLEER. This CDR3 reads CASSQLVAAGGPEKLFF. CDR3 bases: TGCGCCAGCAGCCAACTCGTCGCCGCAGGGGGCCCAGAAAAACTGTTTTTT.

The CDR3 region has the DNA TGTGCCAGCAGCTTTGGACTAGCGGGAGCCTACGAGCAGTACTTC. Residues: CASSFGLAGAYEQYF. J is TRBJ2-7 and V is TRBV5-5, with 13 nucleotides matching TRBD2. CDR1 is SGHKS, CDR2 YYEKEE, per germline (reference sequence). Unmatched junction bases numbered 1, after V lost 2 bases and J lost 2 bases. This CDR3 is 15 amino acids long.

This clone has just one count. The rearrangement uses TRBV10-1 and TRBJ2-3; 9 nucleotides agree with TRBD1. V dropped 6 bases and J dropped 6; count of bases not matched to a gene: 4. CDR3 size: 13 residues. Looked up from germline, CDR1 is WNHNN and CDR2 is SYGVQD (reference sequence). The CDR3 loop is CASSRDREDTQYF. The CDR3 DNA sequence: TGCGCCAGCAGCCGGGACAGGGAGGATACGCAGTATTTT.

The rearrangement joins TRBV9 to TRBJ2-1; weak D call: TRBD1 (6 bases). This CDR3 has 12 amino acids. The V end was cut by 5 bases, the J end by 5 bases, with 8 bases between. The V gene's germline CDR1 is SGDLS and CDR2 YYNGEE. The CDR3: CASRRTDNEQFF. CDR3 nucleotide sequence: TGTGCCAGCAGACGGACAGACAATGAGCAGTTCTTC. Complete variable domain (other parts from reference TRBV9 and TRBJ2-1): DSGVTQTPKHLITATGQRVTLRCSPRSGDLSVYWYQQSLDQGLQFLIQYYNGEERAKGNILERFSAQQFPDLHSELNLSSLELGDSALYFCASRRTDNEQFFGPGTRLTVL.

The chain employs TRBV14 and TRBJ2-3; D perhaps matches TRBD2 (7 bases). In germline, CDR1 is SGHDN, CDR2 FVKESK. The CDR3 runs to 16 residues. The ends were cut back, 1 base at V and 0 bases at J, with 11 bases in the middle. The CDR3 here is CASSQVAGASTDTQYF. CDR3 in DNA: TGTGCCAGCAGCCAAGTTGCGGGGGCAAGCACAGATACGCAGTATTTT.

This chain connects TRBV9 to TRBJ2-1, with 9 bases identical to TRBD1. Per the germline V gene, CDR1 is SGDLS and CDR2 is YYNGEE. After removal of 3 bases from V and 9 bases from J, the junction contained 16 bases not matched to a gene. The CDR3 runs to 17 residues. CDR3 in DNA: TGTGCCAGCAGCGCAGGGGGACAGGGTTATAGTGCGGGTGAGCAGTTCTTC. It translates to CASSAGGQGYSAGEQFF.

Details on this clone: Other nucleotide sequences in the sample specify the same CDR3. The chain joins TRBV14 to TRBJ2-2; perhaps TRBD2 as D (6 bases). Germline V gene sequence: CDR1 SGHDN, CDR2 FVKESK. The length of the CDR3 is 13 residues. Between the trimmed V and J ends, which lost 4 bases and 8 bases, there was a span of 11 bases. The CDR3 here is CASSLELAGELFF. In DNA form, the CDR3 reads TGTGCCAGCAGCCTTGAACTAGCAGGGGAGCTGTTTTTT.

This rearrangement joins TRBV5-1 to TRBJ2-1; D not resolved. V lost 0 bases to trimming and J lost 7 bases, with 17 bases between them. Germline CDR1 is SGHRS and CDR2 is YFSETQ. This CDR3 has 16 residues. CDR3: CASSLEFRKNTNEQFF. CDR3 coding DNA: TGCGCCAGCAGCTTGGAATTCCGGAAAAATACAAATGAGCAGTTCTTC.

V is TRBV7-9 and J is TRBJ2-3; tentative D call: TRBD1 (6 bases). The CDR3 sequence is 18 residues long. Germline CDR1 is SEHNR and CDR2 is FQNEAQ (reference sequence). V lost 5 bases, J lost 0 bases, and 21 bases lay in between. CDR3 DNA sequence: TGTGCCAGCAGCCAAGGGACAAGGAGGAGAATTAGCACAGATACGCAGTATTTT. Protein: CASSQGTRRRISTDTQYF.

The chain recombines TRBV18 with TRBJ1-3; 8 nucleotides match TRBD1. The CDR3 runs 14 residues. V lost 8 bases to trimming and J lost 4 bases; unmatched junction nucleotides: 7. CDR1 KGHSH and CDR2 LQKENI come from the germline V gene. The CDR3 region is CASTGQGSGNTIYF. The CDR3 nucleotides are TGTGCCAGCACCGGACAGGGCAGCGGAAACACCATATATTTT. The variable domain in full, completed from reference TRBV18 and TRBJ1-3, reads NAGVMQNPRHLVRRRGQEARLRCSPMKGHSHVYWYRQLPEEGLKFMVYLQKENIIDESGMPKERFSAEFPKEGPSILRIQQVVRGDSAAYFCASTGQGSGNTIYFGEGSWLTVV.

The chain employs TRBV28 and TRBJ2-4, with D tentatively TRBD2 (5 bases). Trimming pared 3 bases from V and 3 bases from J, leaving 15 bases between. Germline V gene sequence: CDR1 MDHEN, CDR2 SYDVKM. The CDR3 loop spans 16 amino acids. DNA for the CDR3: TGTGCCAGCAGTTTCTTTAGGGTCCGGGACAAAAACATTCAGTACTTC. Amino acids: CASSFFRVRDKNIQYF.

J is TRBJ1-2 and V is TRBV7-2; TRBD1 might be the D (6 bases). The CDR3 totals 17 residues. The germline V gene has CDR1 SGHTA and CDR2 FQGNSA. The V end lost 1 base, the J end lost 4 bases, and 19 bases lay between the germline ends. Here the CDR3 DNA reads TGTGCCAGCAGCTTAGGCGCTCAGGGGTTTTGGAGCTATGGCTACACCTTC. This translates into CASSLGAQGFWSYGYTF.

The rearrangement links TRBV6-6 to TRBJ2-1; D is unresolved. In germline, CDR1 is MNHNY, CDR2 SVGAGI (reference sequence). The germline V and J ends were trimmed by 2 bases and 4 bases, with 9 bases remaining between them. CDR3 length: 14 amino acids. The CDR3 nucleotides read TGTGCCAGCAGTTACAGGGCCCTTTACAATGAGCAGTTCTTC. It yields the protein CASSYRALYNEQFF.

The chain's CDR3 is CASSRRPSGRRELLGEQFF. The CDR3 nucleotides are TGTGCCAGCAGCCGACGGCCAAGCGGCCGAAGAGAGCTCCTTGGGGAGCAGTTCTTC. The rearrangement uses TRBV9 and TRBJ2-1, with D maybe TRBD2 (5 bases). CDR1 SGDLS and CDR2 YYNGEE come from the germline V gene. V was pared by 4 bases and J by 10 bases, with 33 bases between. The CDR3 has 19 residues.

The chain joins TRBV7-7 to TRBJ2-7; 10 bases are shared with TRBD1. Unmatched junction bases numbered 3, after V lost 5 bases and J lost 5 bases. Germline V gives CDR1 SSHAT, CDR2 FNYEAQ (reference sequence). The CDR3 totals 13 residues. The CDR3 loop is CASSPDRGDEQYF. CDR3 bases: TGTGCCAGCAGCCCGGACAGGGGGGACGAGCAGTACTTC.

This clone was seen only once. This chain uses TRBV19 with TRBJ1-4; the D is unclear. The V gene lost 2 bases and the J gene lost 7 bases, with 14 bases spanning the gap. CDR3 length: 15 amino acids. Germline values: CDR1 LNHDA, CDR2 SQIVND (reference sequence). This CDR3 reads CASSIIWVRCEKLFF. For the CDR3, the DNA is TGTGCCAGTAGTATAATTTGGGTGAGATGTGAAAAACTGTTTTTT.

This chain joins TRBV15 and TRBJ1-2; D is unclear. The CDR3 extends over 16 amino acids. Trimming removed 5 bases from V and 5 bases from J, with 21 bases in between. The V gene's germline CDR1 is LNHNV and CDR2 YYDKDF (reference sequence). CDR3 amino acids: CATSGEGWRKAYGYTF. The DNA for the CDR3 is TGTGCCACCAGCGGGGAGGGTTGGAGAAAGGCTTATGGCTACACCTTC.

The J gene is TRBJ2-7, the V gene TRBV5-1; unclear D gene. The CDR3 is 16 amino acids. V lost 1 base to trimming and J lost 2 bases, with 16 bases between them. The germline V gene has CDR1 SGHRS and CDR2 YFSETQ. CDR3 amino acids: CASSLSPQKATYEQYF. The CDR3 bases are TGCGCCAGCAGCTTGTCCCCACAGAAAGCCACCTACGAGCAGTACTTC. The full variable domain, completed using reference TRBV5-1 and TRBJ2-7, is KAGVTQTPRYLIKTRGQQVTLSCSPISGHRSVSWYQQTPGQGLQFLFEYFSETQRNKGNFPGRFSGRQFSNSRSEMNVSTLELGDSALYLCASSLSPQKATYEQYFGPGTRLTVT.

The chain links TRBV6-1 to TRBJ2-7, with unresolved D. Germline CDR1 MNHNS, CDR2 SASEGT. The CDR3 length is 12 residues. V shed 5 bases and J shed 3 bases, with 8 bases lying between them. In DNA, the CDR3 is TGTGCCAGCAGTAAAGTCGACTACGAGCAGTACTTC. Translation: CASSKVDYEQYF.

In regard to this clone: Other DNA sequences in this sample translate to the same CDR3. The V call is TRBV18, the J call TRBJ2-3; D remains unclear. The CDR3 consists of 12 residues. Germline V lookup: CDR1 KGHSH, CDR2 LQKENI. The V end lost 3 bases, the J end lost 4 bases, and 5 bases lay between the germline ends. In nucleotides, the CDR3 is TGTGCCAGCTCACCCACTGCAGATACGCAGTATTTT. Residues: CASSPTADTQYF.